The rows below give T cell receptor beta chains drawn from one sample of a study of blood T cell repertoires in COVID-19. Using immunoSEQ multiplex PCR, the repertoire was profiled, and TCRdb retains in-frame clones only, with some absent. This sample carries about 170,000 clones, about 88% of them seen once, and the ten largest clones take 5.5% to 8.5%. Input material: peripheral blood. These receptors originate from an elderly woman in a cohort sampled during active or convalescent COVID-19. CDR3s include the opening cysteine and the closing phenylalanine or tryptophan. D genes are given only for firm matches. Where a row states a size, it is once, few, many or the class of an expanded clone; other rows omit it.

>NA|NA|TRBV3-1/TRBV3-2|TRBJ1-2
TGTGCCAGCAGCCAAAGTAGACACCCGTATGGCTACACCTTC
CASSQSRHPYGYTF
>NA|NA|TRBV6-4|TRBJ2-5
TGTGCCAGCACGTGCCCAACTATAGGGACTGCGAAAGAGACCCAGTACTTC
CASTCPTIGTAKETQYF
>NA|NA|TRBV3-1/TRBV3-2|TRBJ1-1
TGTGCCAGCAGCCAACAGGGTTTTGGGGCTGAAGCTTTCTTT
CASSQQGFGAEAFF
>NA|NA|TRBV27|TRBJ2-5
TGTGCCAGCAGGGCAGGAGGGGCGTTCGGAGAGACCCAGTACTTC
CASRAGGAFGETQYF
>NA|NA|TRBV6-2/TRBV6-3|TRBJ1-1
TGTGCCAGCAGTTACCCCCCGGGTGGGTTGAACACTGAAGCTTTCTTT
CASSYPPGGLNTEAFF
>NA|TRBD1|TRBV5-1|TRBJ1-1
TGCGCCAGCAGCTTGGCCCAGGGGGCGAGTGAAGCTTTCTTT
CASSLAQGASEAFF
>few|NA|TRBV19|TRBJ1-2
TGTGCCAGTAGTGCTGGCCCGGGCGGGCACTATGGCTACACCTTC
CASSAGPGGHYGYTF
>NA|TRBD2|TRBV9|TRBJ2-2
TGTGCCAGCAGCCCTAGCGGGGCGAACACCGGGGAGCTGTTTTTT
CASSPSGANTGELFF
>NA|NA|TRBV7-9|TRBJ2-7
TGTGCCAGCAGCTTAGGCCTCTCTAGCTACGAGCAGTACTTC
CASSLGLSSYEQYF
>few|NA|TRBV30|TRBJ1-4
TGTGCCTGGACTCGCCACAACCGACTCTCAACTAATGAAAAACTGTTTTTT
CAWTRHNRLSTNEKLFF
>NA|NA|TRBV14|TRBJ2-7
TGTGCCAGCAGCCCCTCCGGAGGGAGTTTATCCTACGAGCAGTACTTC
CASSPSGGSLSYEQYF
>NA|NA|TRBV12-3/TRBV12-4|TRBJ1-2
TGTGCCAGCAGCCAAAGAGGCGGTGATGGCTACACCTTC
CASSQRGGDGYTF
>NA|NA|TRBV27|TRBJ2-3
TGTGCCAGCAGTTTTACCCTTAACGGAGATACGCAGTATTTT
CASSFTLNGDTQYF
>NA|TRBD1|TRBV5-1|TRBJ1-2
TGCGCCAGCAGCCCGGACAGGGGGCCCTATGGCTACACCTTC
CASSPDRGPYGYTF
>few|NA|TRBV7-9|TRBJ1-4
TGTGCCAGCAGCTTACGCGGGGCTGAAAAACTGTTTTTT
CASSLRGAEKLFF
>few|NA|TRBV7-7|TRBJ2-1
TGTGCCAGCAGCTTAGGACTCTCGCGGGAAATCAATGAGCAGTTCTTC
CASSLGLSREINEQFF
>NA|NA|TRBV24-1|TRBJ2-3
TGTGCCACCAGTCAACAGGGCTTTGGTACGCAGTATTTT
CATSQQGFGTQYF
>NA|NA|TRBV3-1/TRBV3-2|TRBJ2-3
TGTGCCAGCAGCCAGTGGGACTCCCTCACAGATACGCAGTATTTT
CASSQWDSLTDTQYF
>NA|NA|TRBV19|TRBJ1-4
TGTGCCAGTAGTATGACCCACAGGACCCTTGAAGAAAAACTGTTTTTT
CASSMTHRTLEEKLFF
>NA|TRBD2|TRBV30|TRBJ2-7
TGTGCCTGGAGTGGGTCGGGGGGAGACTACGAGCAGTACTTC
CAWSGSGGDYEQYF
>NA|NA|TRBV6-5|TRBJ1-6
TGTGCCAGCAGTTACTCCCCCGGAGGTCGATCACCCCTCCACTTT
CASSYSPGGRSPLHF
>NA|NA|TRBV5-1|TRBJ2-1
TGCGCCAGCAGCTTGGCCGAGGACACCCACAATGAGCAGTTCTTC
CASSLAEDTHNEQFF
>NA|NA|TRBV12-3/TRBV12-4|TRBJ2-3
TGTGCCAGCAGTCGAGGCACAGATACGCAGTATTTT
CASSRGTDTQYF
>NA|TRBD1|TRBV11-2|TRBJ1-1
TGTGCCAGCAGCTCACGACAGGGTGGCTATATCATGAACACTGAAGCTTTCTTT
CASSSRQGGYIMNTEAFF
>NA|NA|TRBV6-6|TRBJ1-6
TGTGCCAGCAGTCGGCAATTGACCCCGGGACACATCCTATCCTATTCACCCCTCCACTTT
CASSRQLTPGHILSYSPLHF
>NA|NA|TRBV3-1/TRBV3-2|TRBJ1-2
TGTGCCAGCAGCCCTTGGTCAAGAGGAGGCTACACCTTC
CASSPWSRGGYTF
>once|NA|TRBV10-2|TRBJ1-1
TGCGCCAGCAGTGGCAGGATGAACACTGAAGCTTTCTTT
CASSGRMNTEAFF
>NA|TRBD2|TRBV13|TRBJ2-3
TGTGCCAGCAGCTCGCTAGGACTAGCGGGGGCCCTCACAGATACGCAGTATTTT
CASSSLGLAGALTDTQYF
>NA|NA|TRBV19|TRBJ2-1
TGTGCCAGTAGTATTAGATATGAGCAGTTCTTC
CASSIRYEQFF
>once|TRBD1|TRBV9|TRBJ2-7
TGTGCCAGCAGCGCTACAGGGGGCAAATACGAGCAGTACTTC
CASSATGGKYEQYF
>NA|TRBD2|TRBV30|TRBJ2-3
TGTGCCTTTATCCCTAGCGGGGGTACCACAGATACGCAGTATTTT
CAFIPSGGTTDTQYF
>NA|NA|TRBV7-7|TRBJ1-1
TGTGCTAGCAGCTTAAACCCGGACACTGAAGCTTTCTTT
CASSLNPDTEAFF
>NA|TRBD2|TRBV30|TRBJ2-3
TGTGCCTGGGTGGGGAAGGGGAGGGGCACAGATACGCAGTATTTT
CAWVGKGRGTDTQYF
>NA|NA|TRBV10-3|TRBJ2-2
TGTGCCATCAGTGAGTCCGGACATACAAACACCGGGGAGCTGTTTTTT
CAISESGHTNTGELFF
>NA|NA|TRBV28|TRBJ1-4
TGTGCCAGCAGTTTCCCCCAGGGCAGCTTCAATGAAAAACTGTTTTTT
CASSFPQGSFNEKLFF
>NA|TRBD1|TRBV5-5|TRBJ1-4
TGTGCCAGCAGCTCGCTTTGGACAGGGGGTGCTGAAAAACTGTTTTTT
CASSSLWTGGAEKLFF
>NA|NA|TRBV6-5|TRBJ1-3
TGTGCCAGCCTACGCGGGACTGGAAACACCATATATTTT
CASLRGTGNTIYF
>NA|NA|TRBV19|TRBJ1-4
TGTGCCAGTCGACGGACACAAACTAATGAAAAACTGTTTTTT
CASRRTQTNEKLFF
>NA|NA|TRBV19|TRBJ2-2
TGTGCCAGTAGTGTCATAATCTCACTCACCGGGGAGCTGTTTTTT
CASSVIISLTGELFF
>NA|NA|TRBV21-1|TRBJ2-1
TGTGCCAGCAGTCCCCCTCGAGCGGGAGAATTTTTTAACGCCTACAATGAGCAGTTCTTC
CASSPPRAGEFFNAYNEQFF
>once|NA|TRBV18|TRBJ1-1
TGTGCCAGCTCACCCACGCCAGTGAACACTGAAGCTTTCTTT
CASSPTPVNTEAFF
>NA|NA|TRBV13|TRBJ1-3
TGTGCCAGCGGAGCCTCTGGAAACACCATATATTTT
CASGASGNTIYF
>NA|NA|TRBV28|TRBJ1-2
TGTGCCAGCAGCCCCGTATCCTATGGCTACACCTTC
CASSPVSYGYTF
>few|TRBD2|TRBV6-5|TRBJ2-2
TGTGCCAGCAGTTCGGGGGGACTCTCTGGAACCGGGGAGCTGTTTTTT
CASSSGGLSGTGELFF
>few|NA|TRBV7-2|TRBJ1-1
TGTGCCAGCAGCTTAGTAAAGAACACTGAAGCTTTCTTT
CASSLVKNTEAFF
>NA|NA|TRBV7-8|TRBJ1-1
TGTGCCAGCAGCTTAGCGAATATGGCGGGGGGCGCAATTAACACTGAAGCTTTCTTT
CASSLANMAGGAINTEAFF
>NA|TRBD1|TRBV7-2|TRBJ1-3
TGTGCCAGCAGCTTAGTGTTGATCCGGACAGGTGACCCTGGAAACACCATATATTTT
CASSLVLIRTGDPGNTIYF
>NA|TRBD1|TRBV19|TRBJ2-3
TGTGCCAGTAGGGGACAGGGCACAGATACGCAGTATTTT
CASRGQGTDTQYF
>once|TRBD2|TRBV5-1|TRBJ2-2
TGCGCCAGCAGAGGAGCGGGGGCCGCGAACACCGGGGAGCTGTTTTTT
CASRGAGAANTGELFF
>few|NA|TRBV9|TRBJ1-2
TGTGCCAGCAGCGACCTGGGACGGGAGGATGGCTACACCTTC
CASSDLGREDGYTF
>NA|TRBD2|TRBV7-2|TRBJ2-7
TGTGCCAGCAGCTTAAGCGGGGGGGCCGATGAGCAGTACTTC
CASSLSGGADEQYF
>NA|NA|TRBV6-2/TRBV6-3|TRBJ2-1
TGTGCCAGCAGTTACGGGCAGGGCCGCTCCTACAATGAGCAGTTCTTC
CASSYGQGRSYNEQFF
>NA|TRBD2|TRBV10-3|TRBJ2-1
TGTGCCACCGCGTTGAATGTGGCGGGAGCGGCCAATGAGCAGTTCTTC
CATALNVAGAANEQFF
>NA|TRBD1|TRBV5-4|TRBJ1-2
TGTGCCAGCAGCCCGACAGGGGGAAACTATGGCTACACCTTC
CASSPTGGNYGYTF
>NA|TRBD2|TRBV19|TRBJ2-1
TGTGCCAGTAGTATAGACAGGGAGGGGTCTTACAATGAGCAGTTCTTC
CASSIDREGSYNEQFF
>NA|TRBD2|TRBV18|TRBJ2-3
TGTGCCAGCTCAACAACGAGCGGGGGCACAGATACGCAGTATTTT
CASSTTSGGTDTQYF
>NA|NA|TRBV11-3|TRBJ1-6
TGTGCCAGCAGCTTAGAGGCAGCGAATTCACCCCTCCACTTT
CASSLEAANSPLHF
>NA|NA|TRBV24-1|TRBJ2-3
TGTGCCACCAGTGGGGTGGGGCCCCTCACAGATACGCAGTATTTT
CATSGVGPLTDTQYF
>NA|TRBD1|TRBV28|TRBJ1-2
TGTGCCAGCTTACTGGGGGACAGGACCTCGTATGGCTACACCTTC
CASLLGDRTSYGYTF